One T cell receptor (beta chain) is described in this entry. This record comes from a study of T cell changes during pregnancy in multiple sclerosis. This CDR3 is 15 amino acids long. Germline V lookup: CDR1 LGHNA, CDR2 YSLEER. The germline V and J ends were trimmed by 4 bases and 3 bases, with 15 bases remaining between them. Generated by immunoSEQ multiplex PCR, the TCRdb table keeps only in-frame clones and is missing some. This sample carries fewer than 60,000 clones, around 93% of them seen once, and the ten largest clones take 5.5% to 7%. The chain links TRBV4-3 to TRBJ1-2, with unresolved D. The clonotype comes from a female donor with multiple sclerosis, enrolled in a pregnancy study. Sequenced here: CD8+ T cells from peripheral blood mononuclear cells, sampled in the first trimester of pregnancy. The CDR3 region is CASSPAGSEYYGYTF. The CDR3 DNA sequence: TGCGCCAGCAGCCCCGCCGGGTCCGAGTACTATGGCTACACCTTC.